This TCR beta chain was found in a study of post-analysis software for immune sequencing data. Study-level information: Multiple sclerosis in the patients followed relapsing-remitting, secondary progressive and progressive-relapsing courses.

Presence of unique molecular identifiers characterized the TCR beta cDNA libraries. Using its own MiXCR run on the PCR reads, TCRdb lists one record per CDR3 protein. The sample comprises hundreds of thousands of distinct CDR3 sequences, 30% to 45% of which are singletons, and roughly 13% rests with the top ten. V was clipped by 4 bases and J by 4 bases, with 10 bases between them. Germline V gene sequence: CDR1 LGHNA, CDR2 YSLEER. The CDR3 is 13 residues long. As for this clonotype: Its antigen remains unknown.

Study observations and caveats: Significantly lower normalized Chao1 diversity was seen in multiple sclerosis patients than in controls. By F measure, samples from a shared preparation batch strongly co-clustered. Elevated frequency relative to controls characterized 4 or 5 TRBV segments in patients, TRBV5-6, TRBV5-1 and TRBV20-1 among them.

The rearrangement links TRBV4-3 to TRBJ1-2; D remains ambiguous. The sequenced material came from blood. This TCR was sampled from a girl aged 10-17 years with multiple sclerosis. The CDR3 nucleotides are TGCGCCAGCAGCCCGGACGGATCCTATGGCTACACCTTC. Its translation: CASSPDGSYGYTF.